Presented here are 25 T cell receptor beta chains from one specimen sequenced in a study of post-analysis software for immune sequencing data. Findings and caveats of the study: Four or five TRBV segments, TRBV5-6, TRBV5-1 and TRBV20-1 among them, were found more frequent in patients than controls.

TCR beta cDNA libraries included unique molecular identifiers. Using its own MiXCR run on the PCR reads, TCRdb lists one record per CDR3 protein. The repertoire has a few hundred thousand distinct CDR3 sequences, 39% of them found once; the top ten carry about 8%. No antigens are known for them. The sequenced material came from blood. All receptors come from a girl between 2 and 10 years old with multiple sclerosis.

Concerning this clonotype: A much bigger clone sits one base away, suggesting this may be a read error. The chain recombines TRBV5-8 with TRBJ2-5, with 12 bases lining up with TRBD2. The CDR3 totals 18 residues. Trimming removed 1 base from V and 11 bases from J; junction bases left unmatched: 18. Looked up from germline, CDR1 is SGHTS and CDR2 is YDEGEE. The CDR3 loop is CASSLFFRLAGEPNEQYF. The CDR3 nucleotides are TGTGCCAGCAGCTTGTTCTTTAGACTAGCGGGAGAACCTAATGAGCAGTACTTC.

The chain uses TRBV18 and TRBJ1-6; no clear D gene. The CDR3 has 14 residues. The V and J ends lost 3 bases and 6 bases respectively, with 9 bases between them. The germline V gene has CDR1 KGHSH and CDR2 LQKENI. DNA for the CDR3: TGTGCCAGCTCACCTGACGCGATTAATTCACCCCTCCACTTT. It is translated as CASSPDAINSPLHF.

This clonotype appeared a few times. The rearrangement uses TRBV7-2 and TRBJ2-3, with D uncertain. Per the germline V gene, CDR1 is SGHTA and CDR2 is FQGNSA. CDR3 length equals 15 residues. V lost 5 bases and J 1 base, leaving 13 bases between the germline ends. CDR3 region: CASSIDSGGTDTQYF. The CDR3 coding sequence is TGTGCCAGCAGCATTGACTCGGGCGGCACAGATACGCAGTATTTT.

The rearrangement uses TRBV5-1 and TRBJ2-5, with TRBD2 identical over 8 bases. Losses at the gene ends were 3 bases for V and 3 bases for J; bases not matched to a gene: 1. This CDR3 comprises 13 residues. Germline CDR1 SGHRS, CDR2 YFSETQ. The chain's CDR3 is CASSSLAEETQYF. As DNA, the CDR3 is TGCGCCAGCAGCTCACTAGCGGAAGAGACCCAGTACTTC.

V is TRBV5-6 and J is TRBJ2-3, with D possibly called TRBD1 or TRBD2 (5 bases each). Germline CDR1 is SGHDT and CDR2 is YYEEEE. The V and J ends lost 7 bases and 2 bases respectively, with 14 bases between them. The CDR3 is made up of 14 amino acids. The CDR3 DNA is TGTGCCAGCGAGGGGAGATTTTACACAGATACGCAGTATTTT. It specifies CASEGRFYTDTQYF.

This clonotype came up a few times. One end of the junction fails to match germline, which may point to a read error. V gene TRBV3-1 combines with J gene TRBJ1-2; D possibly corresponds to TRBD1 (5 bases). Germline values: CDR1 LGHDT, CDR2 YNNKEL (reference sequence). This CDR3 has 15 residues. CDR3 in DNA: TGTGCCCGCAGCCAAGCCTTCAGGGATAACTATGGCTACACCTTC. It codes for CARSQAFRDNYGYTF.

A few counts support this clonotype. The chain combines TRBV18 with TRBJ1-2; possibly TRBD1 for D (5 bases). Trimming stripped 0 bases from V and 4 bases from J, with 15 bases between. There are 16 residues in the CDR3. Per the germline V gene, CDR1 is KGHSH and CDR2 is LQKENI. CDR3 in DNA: TGTGCCAGCTCACCACCGGGGGTCGTATACCTCTATGGCTACACCTTC. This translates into CASSPPGVVYLYGYTF.

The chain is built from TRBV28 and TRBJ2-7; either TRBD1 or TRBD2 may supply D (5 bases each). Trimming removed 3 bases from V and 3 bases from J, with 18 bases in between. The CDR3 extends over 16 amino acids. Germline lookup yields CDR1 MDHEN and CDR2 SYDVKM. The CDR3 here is CASSLCSHTGRYEQYF. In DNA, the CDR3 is TGTGCCAGCAGTTTGTGCTCTCACACGGGACGCTACGAGCAGTACTTC. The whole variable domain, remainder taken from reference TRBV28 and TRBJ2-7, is DVKVTQSSRYLVKRTGEKVFLECVQDMDHENMFWYRQDPGLGLRLIYFSYDVKMKEKGDIPEGYSVSREKKERFSLILESASTNQTSMYLCASSLCSHTGRYEQYFGPGTRLTVT.

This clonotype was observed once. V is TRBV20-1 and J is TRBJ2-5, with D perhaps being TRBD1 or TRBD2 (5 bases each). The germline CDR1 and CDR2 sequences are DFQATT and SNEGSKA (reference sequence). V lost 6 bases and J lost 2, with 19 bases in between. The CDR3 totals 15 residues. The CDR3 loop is CSAKTWDLGQETQYF. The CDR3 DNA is TGCAGTGCCAAGACATGGGACCTGGGGCAAGAGACCCAGTACTTC.

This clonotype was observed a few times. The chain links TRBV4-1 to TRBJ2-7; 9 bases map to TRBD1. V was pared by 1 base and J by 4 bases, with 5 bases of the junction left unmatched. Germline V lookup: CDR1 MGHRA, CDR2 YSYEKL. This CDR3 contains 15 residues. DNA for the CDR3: TGCGCCAGCAGCCAAGCTGGACAGGGGACTTACGAGCAGTACTTC. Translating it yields CASSQAGQGTYEQYF.

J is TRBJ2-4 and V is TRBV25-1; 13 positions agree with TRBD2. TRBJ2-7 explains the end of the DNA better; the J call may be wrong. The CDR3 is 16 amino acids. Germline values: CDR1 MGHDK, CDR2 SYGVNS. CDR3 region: CASSDPLAGGSYEQYF. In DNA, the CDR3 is TGTGCCAGCAGTGATCCACTAGCGGGAGGGTCCTACGAGCAGTACTTC.

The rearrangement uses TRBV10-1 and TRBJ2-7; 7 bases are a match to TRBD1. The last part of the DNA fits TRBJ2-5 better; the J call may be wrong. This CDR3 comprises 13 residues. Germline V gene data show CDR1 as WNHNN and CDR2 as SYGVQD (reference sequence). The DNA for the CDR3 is TGCGCCAGCACCCCGGACAGGCTGGGGACCCAGTACTTC. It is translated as CASTPDRLGTQYF.

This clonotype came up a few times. CDR3 DNA sequence: TGTGCCAGCAGTTTGCCGGATACGCAGTATTTT. Encoded protein: CASSLPDTQYF. This chain links TRBV28 with TRBJ2-3; D call uncertain. Trimming pared 3 bases from V and 6 bases from J, leaving 4 bases between. CDR3 length: 11 residues. CDR1 is MDHEN and CDR2 is SYDVKM in the germline V gene.

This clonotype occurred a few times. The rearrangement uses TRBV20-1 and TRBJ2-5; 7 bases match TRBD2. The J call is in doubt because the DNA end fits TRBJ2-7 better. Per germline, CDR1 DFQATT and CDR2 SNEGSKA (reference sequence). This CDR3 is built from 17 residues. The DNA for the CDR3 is TGCAGTGCTTCAGCTTCCGTGGCGGCCAGCGGGATGTACGAGCAGTACTTC. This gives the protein CSASASVAASGMYEQYF.

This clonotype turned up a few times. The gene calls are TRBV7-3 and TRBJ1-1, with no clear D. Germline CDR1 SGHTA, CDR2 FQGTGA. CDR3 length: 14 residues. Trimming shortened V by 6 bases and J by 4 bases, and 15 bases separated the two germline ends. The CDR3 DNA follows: TGTGCCAGCAGTTTAGGAGGATATCGCACTGAAGCTTTCTTT. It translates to CASSLGGYRTEAFF.

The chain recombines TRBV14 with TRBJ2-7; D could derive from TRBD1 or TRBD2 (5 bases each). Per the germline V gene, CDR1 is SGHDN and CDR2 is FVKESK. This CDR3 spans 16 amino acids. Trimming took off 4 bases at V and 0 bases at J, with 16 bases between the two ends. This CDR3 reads CASSPGSGRTSYEQYF. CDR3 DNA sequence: TGTGCCAGCAGCCCGGGGTCGGGACGGACCTCCTACGAGCAGTACTTC.

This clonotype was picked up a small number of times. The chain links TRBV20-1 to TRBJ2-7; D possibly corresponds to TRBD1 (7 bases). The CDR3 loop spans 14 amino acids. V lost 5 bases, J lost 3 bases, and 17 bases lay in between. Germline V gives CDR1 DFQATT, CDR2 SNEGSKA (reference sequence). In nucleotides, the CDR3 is TGCAGTGCTGGACAGGTTAGGGGAGGCTACGAGCAGTACTTC. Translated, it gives CSAGQVRGGYEQYF.

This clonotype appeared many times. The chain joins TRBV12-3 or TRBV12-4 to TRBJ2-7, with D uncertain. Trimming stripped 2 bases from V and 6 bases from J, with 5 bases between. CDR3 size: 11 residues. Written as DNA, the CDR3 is TGTGCCAGCAGTTTAATTGGCGAGCAGTACTTC. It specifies CASSLIGEQYF.

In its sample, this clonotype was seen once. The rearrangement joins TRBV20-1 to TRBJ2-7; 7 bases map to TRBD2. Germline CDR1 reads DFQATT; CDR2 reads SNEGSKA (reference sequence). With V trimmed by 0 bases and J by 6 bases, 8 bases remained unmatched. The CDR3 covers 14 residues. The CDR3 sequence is CSARDRREDSEQYF. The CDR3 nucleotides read TGCAGTGCTAGAGACCGCCGGGAGGATAGCGAGCAGTACTTC.

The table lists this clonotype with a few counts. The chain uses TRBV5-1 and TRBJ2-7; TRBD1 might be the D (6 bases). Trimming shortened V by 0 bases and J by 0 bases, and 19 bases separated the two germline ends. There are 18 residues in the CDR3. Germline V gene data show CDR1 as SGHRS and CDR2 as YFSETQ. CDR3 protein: CASSLELGRDTYSYEQYF. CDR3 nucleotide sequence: TGCGCCAGCAGCTTGGAGTTGGGCCGGGACACCTACTCCTACGAGCAGTACTTC.

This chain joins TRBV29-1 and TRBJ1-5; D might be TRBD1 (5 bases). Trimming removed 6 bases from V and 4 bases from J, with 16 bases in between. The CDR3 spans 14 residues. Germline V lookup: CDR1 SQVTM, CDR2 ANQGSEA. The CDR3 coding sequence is TGCAGCGTAGTTACAGGATCCCGGAATCAGCCCCAGCATTTT. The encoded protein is CSVVTGSRNQPQHF. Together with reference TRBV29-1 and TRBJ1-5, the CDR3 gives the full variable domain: SAVISQKPSRDICQRGTSLTIQCQVDSQVTMMFWYRQQPGQSLTLIATANQGSEATYESGFVIDKFPISRPNLTFSTLTVSNMSPEDSSIYLCSVVTGSRNQPQHFGDGTRLSIL.

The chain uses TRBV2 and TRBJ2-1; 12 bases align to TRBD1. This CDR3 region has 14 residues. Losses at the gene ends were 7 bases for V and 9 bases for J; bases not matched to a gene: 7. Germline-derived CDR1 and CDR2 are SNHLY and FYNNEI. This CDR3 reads CASIPGQGASEQFF. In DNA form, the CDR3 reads TGTGCCAGCATTCCGGGACAGGGGGCTTCTGAGCAGTTCTTC.

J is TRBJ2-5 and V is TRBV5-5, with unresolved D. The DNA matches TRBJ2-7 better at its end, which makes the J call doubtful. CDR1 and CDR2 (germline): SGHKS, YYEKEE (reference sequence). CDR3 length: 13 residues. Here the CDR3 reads CASSLFRVYEQYF. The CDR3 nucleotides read TGTGCCAGCAGCTTGTTTCGGGTTTACGAGCAGTACTTC.

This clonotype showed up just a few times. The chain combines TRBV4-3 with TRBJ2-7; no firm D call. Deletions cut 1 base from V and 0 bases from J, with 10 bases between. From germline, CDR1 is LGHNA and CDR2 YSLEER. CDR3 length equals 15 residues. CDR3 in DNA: TGCGCCAGCAGCCAAGGTTTTGCAAGCTCCTACGAGCAGTACTTC. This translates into CASSQGFASSYEQYF.

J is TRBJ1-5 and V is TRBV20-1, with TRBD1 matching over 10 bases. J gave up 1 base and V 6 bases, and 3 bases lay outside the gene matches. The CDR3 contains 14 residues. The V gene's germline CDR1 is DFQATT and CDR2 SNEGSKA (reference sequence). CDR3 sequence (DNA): TGCAGTGCCCCGGGACAGGGGAGCAATCAGCCCCAGCATTTT. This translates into CSAPGQGSNQPQHF.